This is a list of T cell receptor beta chains from one sample in a study of beta chain features in type 1 diabetes. Assay: immunoSEQ multiplex PCR; the TCRdb copy retains only in-frame clones and omits some. The table lists under 300,000 clones, 27% of them singletons. Input material: central memory CD4+ T cells from blood. These receptors all stem from a man between 25 and 39 years old in good health. Both conserved end residues are part of each CDR3. D genes are given only for firm matches. Rows may omit the clone size; those that give it use once, few, many or a size class.

NA | TRBJ1-1 | TRBV5-6 | few | TGTGCCAGCAGCTCGCTTAGGACAGCCTTGAACACTGAAGCTTTCTTT | CASSSLRTALNTEAFF
TRBD1 | TRBJ2-7 | TRBV28 | few | TGTGCCAGCAGTCCATTGCGAGGACAGGGAATAGACGAGCAGTACTTC | CASSPLRGQGIDEQYF
NA | TRBJ2-6 | TRBV6-1 | NA | TGTGCCAGCAGTTATACTGGGGCCAACGTCCTGACTTTC | CASSYTGANVLTF
NA | TRBJ1-5 | TRBV7-9 | NA | TGTGCCAGCAGCTTAGACGGGGGCCGTCAGCCCCAGCATTTT | CASSLDGGRQPQHF
TRBD2 | TRBJ2-5 | TRBV4-2 | NA | TGTGCCAGCAGCCGTAGGACTAGCGGGGGGGATGGTTCGGAGACCCAGTACTTC | CASSRRTSGGDGSETQYF
TRBD2 | TRBJ2-1 | TRBV5-1 | NA | TGCGCCAGCAGCTTGGGGGCTAGCGGGAGGTCTACCAATGAGCAGTTCTTC | CASSLGASGRSTNEQFF
TRBD1 | TRBJ1-1 | TRBV9 | NA | TGTGCCAGCACACAGGGGGCTGTGAACACTGAAGCTTTCTTT | CASTQGAVNTEAFF
TRBD2 | TRBJ2-3 | TRBV4-1 | NA | TGCGCCAGCAGCCAGCAGGGACTAGCGGGGAACACAGATACGCAGTATTTT | CASSQQGLAGNTDTQYF
TRBD2 | TRBJ2-5 | TRBV18 | NA | TGTGCCAGCTCACCGCTACTAGCGGGGAACACGGGGGAAGAGACCCAGTACTTC | CASSPLLAGNTGEETQYF
NA | TRBJ2-1 | TRBV18 | NA | TGTGCCAGCTCACCCGGGCCGAACCGAGGCAATGAGCAGTTCTTC | CASSPGPNRGNEQFF
NA | TRBJ2-1 | TRBV7-9 | NA | TGTGCCAGCAGCTTAGCCGGGAGCTCCTACAATGAGCAGTTCTTC | CASSLAGSSYNEQFF
TRBD1 | TRBJ1-2 | TRBV7-2 | NA | TGTGCCAGCAGCACAAAGGGACAGGGTGCCCAAGGCTACACCTTC | CASSTKGQGAQGYTF
TRBD1 | TRBJ2-2 | TRBV5-4 | NA | TGTGCCAGCAGCAAGGACAGGGGGTCAACCGGGGAGCTGTTTTTT | CASSKDRGSTGELFF
NA | TRBJ2-7 | TRBV25-1 | few | TGTGCCAGCCGGACAGAGACCTACGAGCAGTACTTC | CASRTETYEQYF
NA | TRBJ1-2 | TRBV6-1 | few | TGTGCCAGCAGTGCTGTCCGGGAAAACTATGGCTACACCTTC | CASSAVRENYGYTF
NA | TRBJ2-2 | TRBV19 | medium-sized | TGTGCCAGATCCGCAGAACGGGGCACCGGGGAGCTGTTTTTT | CARSAERGTGELFF
TRBD2 | TRBJ2-7 | TRBV25-1 | NA | TGTGCCAGCAGTGGCGGGCAGGGACTAACCTACGAGCAGTACTTC | CASSGGQGLTYEQYF
NA | TRBJ2-7 | TRBV2 | NA | TGTGCCAGCAGCGGCAACAGGGAGCAGTACTTC | CASSGNREQYF
NA | TRBJ2-3 | TRBV5-6 | NA | TGTGCCAGCAGCTTTGCTCTAGATACGCAGTATTTT | CASSFALDTQYF
NA | TRBJ2-1 | TRBV7-2 | NA | TGTGCCAGCAGCCCGGGCCCTCAAAACAATGAGCAGTTCTTC | CASSPGPQNNEQFF
NA | TRBJ2-7 | TRBV6-5 | NA | TGTGCCAGCAGTTACTCAAGGACAGCCTACGAGCAGTACTTC | CASSYSRTAYEQYF
TRBD2 | TRBJ2-1 | TRBV29-1 | NA | TGCAGCGTTCCGACTAGCGGGGGACCTTACAATGAGCAGTTCTTC | CSVPTSGGPYNEQFF
NA | TRBJ2-1 | TRBV30 | few | TGTGCCTGGAAATTTGGCGGAAATGAGCAGTTCTTC | CAWKFGGNEQFF
NA | TRBJ1-5 | TRBV7-2 | NA | TGTGCCAGCAGCTTAGCGGGGATTAGCAATCAGCCCCAGCATTTT | CASSLAGISNQPQHF
TRBD1 | TRBJ1-1 | TRBV7-9 | NA | TGTGCCAGCAGACCTTCCCCCGACAGGGGGGAGACTGAAGCTTTCTTT | CASRPSPDRGETEAFF
NA | TRBJ2-1 | TRBV2 | many | TGTGCCAGCAGGGTCGGCGGCTACTCCTACAATGAGCAGTTCTTC | CASRVGGYSYNEQFF
TRBD1 | TRBJ2-4 | TRBV6-6 | many | TGTGCCAGCAGGTCGACAGGGGAAAACATTCAGTACTTC | CASRSTGENIQYF
NA | TRBJ2-1 | TRBV5-1 | NA | TGCGCCAGCAGCCCTCGACTAGTAGGGGGCGATGAGCAGTTCTTC | CASSPRLVGGDEQFF
TRBD1 | TRBJ1-1 | TRBV29-1 | few | TGCAGCGTTACCGGGACAGCGAACACTGAAGCTTTCTTT | CSVTGTANTEAFF
TRBD2 | TRBJ2-4 | TRBV4-2 | few | TGTGCCAGCAGCCAAGAGGGGGGGGCCAAAAACATTCAGTACTTC | CASSQEGGAKNIQYF
NA | TRBJ2-3 | TRBV30 | few | TGTGCCTGGAGTCTGAGGCGGGGCACAGATACGCAGTATTTT | CAWSLRRGTDTQYF
NA | TRBJ2-6 | TRBV4-3 | NA | TGCGCCAGCAGCCAAGGAGACATCAGCTCTGGGGCCAACGTCCTGACTTTC | CASSQGDISSGANVLTF
TRBD2 | TRBJ2-3 | TRBV18 | few | TGTGCCAGCTCACTGGGACTAGCGGGGTCGGATACGCAGTATTTT | CASSLGLAGSDTQYF
TRBD1 | TRBJ1-1 | TRBV5-1 | NA | TGCGCCAGCAGCCTAGGGACAGTGACGAACACTGAAGCTTTCTTT | CASSLGTVTNTEAFF
TRBD2 | TRBJ2-7 | TRBV10-3 | few | TGTGCCATCGGGGGGGAGAATTCCTTCTACGAGCAGTACTTC | CAIGGENSFYEQYF
NA | TRBJ2-1 | TRBV7-2 | NA | TGTGCCAGCAGCTTAGAATGGGGCTCCTACAATGAGCAGTTCTTC | CASSLEWGSYNEQFF
TRBD2 | TRBJ2-1 | TRBV10-3 | few | TGTGCCATCAGCCCGGGACTAGAGAGGAGCAATGAGCAGTTCTTC | CAISPGLERSNEQFF
NA | TRBJ1-2 | TRBV25-1 | NA | TGTGCCAGCAGTGAATGGGAGGTATCAGGTGGCTACACCTTC | CASSEWEVSGGYTF
NA | TRBJ2-1 | TRBV4-3 | many | TGCGCCAGCAGCCAGGATCTTCGAAAGGAGCAGTTCTTC | CASSQDLRKEQFF
NA | TRBJ2-1 | TRBV15 | few | TGTGCCACCAGCAGAGCGGGTTACAATGAGCAGTTCTTC | CATSRAGYNEQFF
NA | TRBJ1-5 | TRBV29-1 | NA | TGCAGCGTTATGACCGGGCGGAACAATCAGCCCCAGCATTTT | CSVMTGRNNQPQHF
NA | TRBJ2-3 | TRBV5-6 | few | TGTGCCAGCAGCTTTACCGGGACGGGATACACAGATACGCAGTATTTT | CASSFTGTGYTDTQYF
NA | TRBJ2-7 | TRBV6-5 | NA | TGTGCCAGCAGTCGTGAGACAGGCACAGGCGAGCAGTACTTC | CASSRETGTGEQYF
NA | TRBJ2-5 | TRBV28 | NA | TGTGCCAGCAGTTTAGGCGGGGCCAAAGAGACCCAGTACTTC | CASSLGGAKETQYF
NA | TRBJ2-7 | TRBV5-6 | NA | TGTGCCAGCAGCTTCGCGGGGTCGACCTACGAGCAGTACTTC | CASSFAGSTYEQYF